Detailed here is one TCR beta chain. As yet, its antigen is unknown. This sample stems from a study of shared clonotypes between healthy human individuals. Points from the study as a whole: Depth was large, yet rarefaction showed that sorted-subset sequencing was incomplete.

This CDR3 has 15 residues. Trimming removed 0 bases from V and 2 bases from J, with 10 bases in between. Per germline, CDR1 KGHSH and CDR2 LQKENI. The authors split each subset's genomic DNA evenly across several immunoSEQ plates. In the sorted-subset replicate PCRs, 150 to 250 ng DNA, tens of thousands of T cell genomes, was used. Measured with immunoSEQ multiplex PCR; TCRdb has only the in-frame clones, and not every one. The table records over a million clones, around 78% of them present only once. Sequenced: memory CD4+ T cells from PBMCs. Subset here: CD45RA-negative fraction. The rearrangement links TRBV18 to TRBJ1-2; no reliable D call. The TCR was taken from a man in his late teens or twenties in good health. Some clones in this sample may be carry-over from other donors' samples. The CDR3 region has the DNA TGTGCCAGCTCACCACCGGGAGCCGGGAACTATGGCTACACCTTC. Its translation is CASSPPGAGNYGYTF.